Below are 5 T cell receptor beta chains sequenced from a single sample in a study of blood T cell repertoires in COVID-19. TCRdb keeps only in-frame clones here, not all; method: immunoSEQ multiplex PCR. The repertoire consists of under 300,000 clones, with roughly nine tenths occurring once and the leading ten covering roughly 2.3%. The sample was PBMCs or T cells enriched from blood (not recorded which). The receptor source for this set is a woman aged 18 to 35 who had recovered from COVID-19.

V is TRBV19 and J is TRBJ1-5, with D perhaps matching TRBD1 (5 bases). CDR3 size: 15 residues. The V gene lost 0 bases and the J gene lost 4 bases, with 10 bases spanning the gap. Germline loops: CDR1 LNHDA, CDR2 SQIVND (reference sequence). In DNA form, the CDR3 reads TGTGCCAGTAGTATAGACAGGGTATCTAATCAGCCCCAGCATTTT. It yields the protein CASSIDRVSNQPQHF.

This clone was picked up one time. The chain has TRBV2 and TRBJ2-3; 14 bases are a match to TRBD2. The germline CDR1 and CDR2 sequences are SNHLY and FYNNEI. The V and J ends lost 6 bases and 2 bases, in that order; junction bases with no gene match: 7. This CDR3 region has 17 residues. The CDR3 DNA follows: TGTGCCAGCAGGTTGGGACTAGCGGGAGATATCACAGATACGCAGTATTTT. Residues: CASRLGLAGDITDTQYF.

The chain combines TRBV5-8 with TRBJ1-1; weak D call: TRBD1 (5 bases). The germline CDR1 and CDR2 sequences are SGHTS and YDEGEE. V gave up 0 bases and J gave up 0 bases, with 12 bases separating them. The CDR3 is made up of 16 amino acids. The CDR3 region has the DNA TGTGCCAGCAGCTTGGCTCAAGGGGTGATGAACACTGAAGCTTTCTTT. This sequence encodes CASSLAQGVMNTEAFF.

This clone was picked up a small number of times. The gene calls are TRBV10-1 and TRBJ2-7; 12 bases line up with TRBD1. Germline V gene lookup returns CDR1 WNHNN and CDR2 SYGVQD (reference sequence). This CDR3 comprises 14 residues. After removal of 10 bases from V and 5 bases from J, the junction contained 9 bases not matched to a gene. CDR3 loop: CATGSGQGADEQYF. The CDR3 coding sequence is TGCGCCACCGGTTCGGGACAGGGGGCGGACGAGCAGTACTTC.

The CDR3 nucleotides are TGTGCCAGCAGCTTGGACAACCCTGCCACCGGGGAGCTGTTTTTT. It is translated as CASSLDNPATGELFF. V is TRBV5-4 and J is TRBJ2-2; no firm D call. V lost 0 bases, J lost 4 bases, and 10 bases lay in between. CDR3 size: 15 residues. Germline CDR1 SGHNT, CDR2 YYREEE (reference sequence).